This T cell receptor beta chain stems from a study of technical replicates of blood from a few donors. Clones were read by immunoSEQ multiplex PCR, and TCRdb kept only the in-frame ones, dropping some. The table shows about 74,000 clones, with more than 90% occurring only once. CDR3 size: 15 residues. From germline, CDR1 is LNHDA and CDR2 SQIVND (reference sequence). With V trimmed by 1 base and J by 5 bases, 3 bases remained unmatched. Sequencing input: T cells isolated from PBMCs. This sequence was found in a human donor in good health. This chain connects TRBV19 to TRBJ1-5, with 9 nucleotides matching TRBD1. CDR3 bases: TGTGCCAGTAGTATAGGGACAGGGGAGCATCAGCCCCAGCATTTT. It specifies CASSIGTGEHQPQHF.